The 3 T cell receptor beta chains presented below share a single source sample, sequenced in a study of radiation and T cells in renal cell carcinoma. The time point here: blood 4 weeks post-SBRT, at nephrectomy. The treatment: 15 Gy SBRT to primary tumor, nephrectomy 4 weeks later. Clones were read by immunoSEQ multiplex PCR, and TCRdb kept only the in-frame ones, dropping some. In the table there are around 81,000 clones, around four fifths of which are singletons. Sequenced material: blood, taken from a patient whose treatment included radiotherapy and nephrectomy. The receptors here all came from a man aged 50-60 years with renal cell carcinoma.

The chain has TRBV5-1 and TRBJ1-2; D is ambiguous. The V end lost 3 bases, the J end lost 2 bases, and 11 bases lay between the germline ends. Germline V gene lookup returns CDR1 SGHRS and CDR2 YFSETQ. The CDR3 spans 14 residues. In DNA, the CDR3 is TGCGCCAGCAGCTCTCGGACCGGGAACTATGGCTACACCTTC. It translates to CASSSRTGNYGYTF. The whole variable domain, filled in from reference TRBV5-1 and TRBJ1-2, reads KAGVTQTPRYLIKTRGQQVTLSCSPISGHRSVSWYQQTPGQGLQFLFEYFSETQRNKGNFPGRFSGRQFSNSRSEMNVSTLELGDSALYLCASSSRTGNYGYTFGSGTRLTVV.

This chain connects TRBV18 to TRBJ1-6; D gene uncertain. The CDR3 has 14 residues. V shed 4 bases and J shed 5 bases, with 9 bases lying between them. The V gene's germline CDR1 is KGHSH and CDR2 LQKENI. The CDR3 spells CASSRGLDNSPLHF. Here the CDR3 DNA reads TGTGCCAGCTCACGTGGCCTCGATAATTCACCCCTCCACTTT.

CDR3 in amino acids: CASSKRRVLGSPLHF. The CDR3 DNA reads as TGTGCCAGCAGCAAAAGGCGGGTCTTAGGCTCACCCCTCCACTTT. The chain links TRBV21-1 to TRBJ1-6. TRBV21-1 is assigned pseudogene status. This CDR3 is built from 15 residues.